This T cell receptor (beta chain) comes out of a study of blood T cell repertoires in COVID-19. Study-wide background: The United States, Italy and Spain were the sources of the acute and convalescent COVID-19 samples. Nucleic acid was either cDNA or gDNA, and it came from T cells, B-cell-depleted T cells, or PBMCs.

Study processing details: Researchers report that nucleated cell counts were estimated from reference gene primer amplification. Sequencing was performed with immunoSEQ multiplex PCR; in TCRdb, only in-frame clones are kept and a portion is missing. The DNA was the basis for D and trimming; V, J and clone size are from that table. The top ten clones hold roughly 2.1% of a sample with around 160,000 clones, about 88% of them seen once. CDR1 and CDR2 from the germline V gene are ENHRY and SYGVKD. The CDR3 loop spans 14 amino acids. With 10 bases clipped from V and 0 bases from J, the junction kept 8 bases outside the gene matches.

The chain links TRBV10-3 to TRBJ1-2, with TRBD1 identical over 7 bases. Sequenced: peripheral blood. This clonotype originated in a human donor in a cohort sampled during active COVID-19. CDR3 nucleotide sequence: TGTGCCACCGTTCGGGACAGCCCTAACTATGGCTACACCTTC. Its protein is CATVRDSPNYGYTF.